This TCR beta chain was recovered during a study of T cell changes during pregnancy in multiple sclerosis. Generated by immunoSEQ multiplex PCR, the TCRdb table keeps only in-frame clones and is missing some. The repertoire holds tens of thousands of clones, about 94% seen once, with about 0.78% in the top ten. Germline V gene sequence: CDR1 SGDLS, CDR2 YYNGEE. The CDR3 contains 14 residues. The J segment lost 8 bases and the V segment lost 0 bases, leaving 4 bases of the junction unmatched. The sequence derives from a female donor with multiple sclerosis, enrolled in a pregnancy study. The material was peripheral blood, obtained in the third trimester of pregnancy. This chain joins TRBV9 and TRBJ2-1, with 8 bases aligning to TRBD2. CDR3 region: CASSVAGGRDEQFF. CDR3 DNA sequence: TGTGCCAGCAGCGTAGCGGGGGGGAGAGATGAGCAGTTCTTC.